One sample yielded the 15 T cell receptor beta chains listed below, sequenced in a study of T cell changes during pregnancy in multiple sclerosis. TCRdb's table, derived via immunoSEQ multiplex PCR, lists solely in-frame clones and lacks some. The repertoire includes some 120,000 clones, 95% to 98% of them detected once, and roughly 0.45% sits in the top ten. Source: peripheral blood, taken after pregnancy. The receptors derive from a female donor with multiple sclerosis, enrolled in a pregnancy study.

This clone was recorded a few times. The chain links TRBV2 to TRBJ1-4, with D possibly matching TRBD1 (5 bases). The CDR3 consists of 10 residues. V was shortened by 8 bases and J by 8 bases, with 6 bases between the two germline ends. Germline CDR1 is SNHLY and CDR2 is FYNNEI. The CDR3 bases are TGTGCCAGCGGGGGGGAAAAACTGTTTTTT. Translating it yields CASGGEKLFF.

This clone showed up just once. The genes are TRBV5-1 and TRBJ2-3, with unresolved D. Germline V gene data show CDR1 as SGHRS and CDR2 as YFSETQ. This CDR3 contains 13 residues. V was shortened by 3 bases and J by 4 bases, with 9 bases between the two germline ends. In nucleotides, the CDR3 is TGCGCCAGCAGCTCAACACACGCAGATACGCAGTATTTT. This encodes CASSSTHADTQYF.

The chain employs TRBV9 and TRBJ2-3; 10 positions agree with TRBD2. The CDR3 totals 14 residues. CDR1 is SGDLS and CDR2 is YYNGEE in the germline V gene. V shed 4 bases and J 6 bases; nucleotides not matched to a gene: 5. In DNA form, the CDR3 reads TGTGCCAGCAGCCCCCGACTAGCGGGCGATACGCAGTATTTT. This codes for CASSPRLAGDTQYF.

This chain uses TRBV9 with TRBJ2-3, with D perhaps matching TRBD1 (5 bases). Trimming removed 4 bases at V and 0 bases at J, with 15 bases between. This CDR3 has 16 amino acids. CDR1 is SGDLS and CDR2 is YYNGEE in the germline V gene. The CDR3 DNA reads as TGTGCCAGCAGCTCCAACAAGGGGATTAGCACAGATACGCAGTATTTT. Encoded protein: CASSSNKGISTDTQYF.

The gene calls are TRBV30 and TRBJ2-3; the match to TRBD1 covers 9 bases. The trim removed 3 bases at V and 2 bases at J, leaving 6 bases unmatched. CDR3 length: 15 amino acids. Germline V gene lookup returns CDR1 GTSNPN and CDR2 SVGIG (reference sequence). This CDR3 is CAWRGQGRVTDTQYF. The CDR3 bases are TGTGCCTGGAGGGGACAGGGTCGGGTCACAGATACGCAGTATTTT.

The V and J genes are TRBV9 and TRBJ2-7; TRBD2 matches at 8 bases. CDR1 SGDLS and CDR2 YYNGEE come from the germline V gene. Unmatched junction bases numbered 7, after V lost 2 bases and J lost 6 bases. CDR3 length equals 14 residues. As DNA, the CDR3 is TGTGCCAGCAGCGTCGGACTAGCAACCCTCGAGCAGTACTTC. The encoded protein is CASSVGLATLEQYF.

The chain joins TRBV5-4 to TRBJ1-1, with D hard to call. Trimming took 2 bases from V and 8 from J, leaving 10 bases between them. The CDR3 is 12 amino acids. The germline gives CDR1 SGHNT, CDR2 YYREEE (reference sequence). This CDR3 is CASSFEGTEAFF. In nucleotides, the CDR3 is TGTGCCAGCAGCTTTGAGGGCACCGAAGCTTTCTTT. Supplemented by reference TRBV5-4 and TRBJ1-1, the full variable domain reads ETGVTQSPTHLIKTRGQQVTLRCSSQSGHNTVSWYQQALGQGPQFIFQYYREEENGRGNFPPRFSGLQFPNYSSELNVNALELDDSALYLCASSFEGTEAFFGQGTRLTVV.

The chain carries TRBV21-1 and TRBJ2-7; the table's D call TRBD1 went unverified against the DNA. TRBV21-1 is a listed pseudogene. This CDR3 has 14 amino acids. The CDR3 loop is CASSDGTGGGEQYF. DNA of the CDR3: TGTGCCAGCAGCGACGGGACAGGGGGCGGGGAGCAGTACTTC.

The chain employs TRBV5-6 and TRBJ1-1; the D is unclear. This CDR3 comprises 14 residues. V dropped 0 bases and J dropped 0 bases, with 6 bases sitting between them. Germline CDR1 reads SGHDT; CDR2 reads YYEEEE. CDR3 coding DNA: TGTGCCAGCAGCTTGGCTCAGATGAACACTGAAGCTTTCTTT. Its translation: CASSLAQMNTEAFF.

J is TRBJ2-7 and V is TRBV6-4; the D gene is possibly TRBD1 (6 bases). Germline lookup yields CDR1 MRHNA and CDR2 SNTAGT. Trimming left V 0 bases short and J 3 bases short, with 15 bases between. CDR3 length equals 16 residues. The CDR3, as DNA: TGTGCCAGCAGTGACTCGAGACAGGAACCTCGCTACGAGCAGTACTTC. Protein sequence: CASSDSRQEPRYEQYF.

The chain joins TRBV5-8 to TRBJ2-1, with 9 bases matching TRBD1. Unmatched junction bases numbered 0, after V lost 7 bases and J lost 7 bases. The germline V gene has CDR1 SGHTS and CDR2 YDEGEE. CDR3 length equals 11 residues. The CDR3 DNA follows: TGTGCCAGCGGACAGGGGAATGAGCAGTTCTTC. Its translation: CASGQGNEQFF.

The chain uses TRBV6-6 and TRBJ1-5; D is perhaps TRBD1 (5 bases). The CDR3 is 13 amino acids. Trimming shortened V by 8 bases and J by 2 bases, and 10 bases separated the two germline ends. Germline CDR1 and CDR2: MNHNY and SVGAGI (reference sequence). CDR3 region: CASSRAGNQPQHF. CDR3 nucleotide sequence: TGTGCCAGCTCCAGGGCTGGCAATCAGCCCCAGCATTTT.

The chain combines TRBV6-6 with TRBJ1-1, with no clear D. This CDR3 region has 11 residues. CDR1 MNHNY and CDR2 SVGAGI come from the germline V gene (reference sequence). Trimming left V 5 bases short and J 6 bases short, with 7 bases between. CDR3 sequence (DNA): TGTGCCAGCAGTAAAACAGCTGAAGCTTTCTTT. It codes for CASSKTAEAFF.

The chain joins TRBV30 to TRBJ1-2; D is perhaps TRBD1 (5 bases). Germline V gives CDR1 GTSNPN, CDR2 SVGIG (reference sequence). This CDR3 has 11 amino acids. V lost 2 bases, J lost 10 bases, and 11 bases lay in between. The CDR3 bases are TGTGCCTGGAGTAACCTACAGGTCTACACCTTC. It yields the protein CAWSNLQVYTF.

J is TRBJ1-4 and V is TRBV19; D remains unclear. This CDR3 spans 13 amino acids. Germline assignment: CDR1 LNHDA and CDR2 SQIVND (reference sequence). V was pared by 5 bases and J by 8 bases, with 12 bases between. CDR3 DNA: TGTGCCAGTAGTGAGGTCACGGAAGAAAAACTGTTTTTT. Translating gives CASSEVTEEKLFF.